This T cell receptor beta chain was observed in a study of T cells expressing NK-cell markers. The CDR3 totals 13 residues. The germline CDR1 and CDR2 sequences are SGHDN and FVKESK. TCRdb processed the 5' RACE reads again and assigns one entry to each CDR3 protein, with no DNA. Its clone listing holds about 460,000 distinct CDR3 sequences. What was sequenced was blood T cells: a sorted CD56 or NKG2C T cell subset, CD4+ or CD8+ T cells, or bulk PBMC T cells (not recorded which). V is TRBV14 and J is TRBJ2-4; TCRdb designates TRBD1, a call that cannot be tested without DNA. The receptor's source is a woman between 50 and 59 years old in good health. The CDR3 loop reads CASSQAGGQTQYF.